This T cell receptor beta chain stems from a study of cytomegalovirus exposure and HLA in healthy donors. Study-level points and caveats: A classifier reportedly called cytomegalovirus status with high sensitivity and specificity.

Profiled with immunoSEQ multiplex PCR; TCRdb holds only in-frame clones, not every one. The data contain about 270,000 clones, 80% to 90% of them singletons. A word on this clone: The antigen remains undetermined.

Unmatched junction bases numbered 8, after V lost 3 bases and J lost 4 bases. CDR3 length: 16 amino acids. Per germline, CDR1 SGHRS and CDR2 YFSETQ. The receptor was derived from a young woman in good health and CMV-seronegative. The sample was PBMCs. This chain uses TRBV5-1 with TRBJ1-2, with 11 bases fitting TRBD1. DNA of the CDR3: TGCGCCAGCAGCTATGGACAGGGGGCGATGGGCTATGGCTACACCTTC. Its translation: CASSYGQGAMGYGYTF. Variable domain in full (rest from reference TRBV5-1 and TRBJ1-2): KAGVTQTPRYLIKTRGQQVTLSCSPISGHRSVSWYQQTPGQGLQFLFEYFSETQRNKGNFPGRFSGRQFSNSRSEMNVSTLELGDSALYLCASSYGQGAMGYGYTFGSGTRLTVV.